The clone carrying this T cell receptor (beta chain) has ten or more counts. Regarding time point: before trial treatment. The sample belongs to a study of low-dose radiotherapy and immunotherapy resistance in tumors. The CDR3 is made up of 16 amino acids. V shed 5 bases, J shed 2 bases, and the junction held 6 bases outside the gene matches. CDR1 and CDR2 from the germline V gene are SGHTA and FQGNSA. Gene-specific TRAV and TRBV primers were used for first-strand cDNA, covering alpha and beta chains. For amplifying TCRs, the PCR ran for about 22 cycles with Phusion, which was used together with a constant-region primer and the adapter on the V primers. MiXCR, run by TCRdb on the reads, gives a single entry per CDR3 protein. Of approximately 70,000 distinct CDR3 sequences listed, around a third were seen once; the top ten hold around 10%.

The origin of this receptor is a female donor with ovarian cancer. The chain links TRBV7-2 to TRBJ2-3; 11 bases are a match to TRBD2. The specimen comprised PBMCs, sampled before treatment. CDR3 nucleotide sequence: TGTGCCAGCAGCCCTAGACTAGCGGGACACACAGATACGCAGTATTTT. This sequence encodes CASSPRLAGHTDTQYF.